Listed here is a single T cell receptor (beta chain). Its matching antigen is unknown. The data are from a study of blood T cells in healthy people across ages. A second roughly 6 to 12 cycle PCR used barcoded and J-beta primers. Carrying 12 random nucleotides, a template-switch adaptor labeled each individual cDNA molecule. TCRdb passed the 5' RACE reads through MiXCR, listing each CDR3 protein once. The sample holds 1.2 million to 1.5 million distinct CDR3 sequences, 45% to 70% seen once. V was clipped by 1 base and J by 3 bases, with 20 bases between them. CDR1 MNHNS and CDR2 SASEGT come from the germline V gene. The CDR3 is made up of 18 amino acids. Study results and limitations: In older individuals, TCR beta diversity per million T cells was lower, falling roughly linearly with age. The study found TCR beta diversity correlated strongly with naive T cell percentage. CMV infection status of these donors was not known.

The TCR was taken from a man between 18 and 29 years old in good health. This rearrangement joins TRBV6-1 to TRBJ2-3; no definite D call. The sample taken for sequencing was blood. CDR3 residues: CASSEERAYLLGTDTQYF. CDR3 nucleotides: TGTGCCAGCAGTGAAGAAAGAGCCTATCTCCTGGGAACAGATACGCAGTATTTT.